A single sample gave rise to the 16 T cell receptor beta chains below, sequenced in a study of human T cells and chemical hapten exposure. One entry per CDR3 protein, called by TCRdb with MiXCR from the RACE reads. The table records fewer than 300,000 distinct CDR3 sequences, approximately 8.4% of them present only once. Specified time point: pre-sensitization, week 0. Described treatment: therapeutic diphenylcyclopropenone sensitization with weekly scalp DPC. This material consisted of whole blood, taken in connection with sensitization to the hapten diphenylcyclopropenone (DPC). The receptors here all came from a woman in her forties with alopecia areata. Some clones in this sample may be carry-over from other donors' samples.

This clonotype was counted between two and nine times. V gene TRBV29-1 combines with J gene TRBJ2-2; 8 positions agree with TRBD2. V was pared by 1 base and J by 5 bases, with 9 bases of the junction left unmatched. The CDR3 length is 16 residues. CDR1 and CDR2 from the germline V gene are SQVTM and ANQGSEA. CDR3 sequence reads: CSVEVVFGGRTGELFF. The CDR3 nucleotides are TGCAGCGTTGAAGTGGTCTTTGGCGGGAGGACCGGGGAGCTGTTTTTT.

V gene TRBV9 combines with J gene TRBJ2-1, with D possibly being TRBD2 (5 bases). CDR1 is SGDLS and CDR2 is YYNGEE in the germline V gene. The length of the CDR3 is 15 residues. V shed 0 bases and J shed 3 bases, with 10 bases lying between them. The CDR3 loop is CASSVVARDYNEQFF. CDR3 in DNA: TGTGCCAGCAGCGTAGTAGCGAGGGACTACAATGAGCAGTTCTTC.

Comments on this clonotype: One end of the junction is discordant with germline, which a read error may explain. The chain combines TRBV12-3 or TRBV12-4 with TRBJ2-7; 9 nucleotides agree with TRBD2. The CDR3 sequence is 14 residues long. This CDR3 is CASSPTSGSYKQYF. CDR3 nucleotide sequence: TGTGCCAGCAGTCCGACTAGCGGATCCTACAAGCAGTACTTC.

CDR3 amino acids: CASSFEDARNTQYF. In DNA, the CDR3 is TGCGCCAGCAGCTTCGAAGACGCCAGAAATACGCAGTATTTT. The J gene is TRBJ2-3, the V gene TRBV5-1; D is uncertain. The CDR3 is 14 residues long. V lost 2 bases to trimming and J lost 7 bases, with 14 bases between them. The germline CDR1 and CDR2 sequences are SGHRS and YFSETQ.

This clonotype was seen ten or more times. The rearrangement joins TRBV6-2 or TRBV6-3 to TRBJ1-5; D is unclear. The CDR3 totals 14 residues. V was trimmed by 6 bases and J by 5 bases, leaving 14 bases between them. Germline loops: CDR1 MNHEY, CDR2 SVGEGT. The CDR3 region is CASRPEVGHQPQHF. In nucleotides, the CDR3 is TGTGCCAGCAGGCCCGAAGTAGGCCATCAGCCCCAGCATTTT.

The chain recombines TRBV28 with TRBJ2-7; TRBD2 aligns across 14 bases. With 6 bases clipped from V and 7 bases from J, the junction kept 8 bases outside the gene matches. CDR1 is MDHEN, CDR2 SYDVKM, per germline. This CDR3 comprises 15 residues. The CDR3 reads CASSPTSGRGWEQYF. The CDR3 DNA sequence: TGTGCCAGCAGCCCGACTAGCGGGAGGGGTTGGGAGCAGTACTTC.

This clonotype came up a few times. This chain uses TRBV20-1 with TRBJ1-6; possible D gene TRBD1, 5 bases. This CDR3 contains 14 residues. V lost 0 bases, J lost 10 bases, and 13 bases lay in between. CDR1 and CDR2 from the germline V gene are DFQATT and SNEGSKA (reference sequence). The CDR3 here is CSARDRGVGSPLHF. As DNA, the CDR3 is TGCAGTGCTAGAGATAGAGGGGTAGGATCACCCCTCCACTTT.

This clonotype has a handful of counts. The rearrangement joins TRBV4-3 to TRBJ2-3; D possibly corresponds to TRBD2 (6 bases). CDR1 LGHNA and CDR2 YSLEER come from the germline V gene. Trimming took 0 bases from V and 11 from J, leaving 27 bases between them. CDR3 length: 18 amino acids. The CDR3: CASSQEIDGAGRSAWQYF. DNA of the CDR3: TGCGCCAGCAGCCAAGAAATCGACGGAGCGGGCCGTTCCGCTTGGCAGTATTTT.

This clonotype was seen a few times. The rearrangement links TRBV25-1 to TRBJ2-7; D may be TRBD1 (6 bases). Germline V gene data show CDR1 as MGHDK and CDR2 as SYGVNS. V dropped 3 bases and J dropped 6 bases, with 12 bases sitting between them. This CDR3 spans 13 amino acids. The CDR3 DNA sequence: TGTGCCAGCAGTGACCCAAACAGGGCCGAGCAGTACTTC. Amino acid sequence: CASSDPNRAEQYF.

The table lists this clonotype with many counts. The J gene is TRBJ1-1, the V gene TRBV7-9, with a tentative D call TRBD1 (6 bases). The V and J ends lost 2 bases and 4 bases respectively, with 17 bases between them. This CDR3 comprises 16 residues. Per germline, CDR1 SEHNR and CDR2 FQNEAQ (reference sequence). The CDR3 loop reads CASSLLGAGRGTEAFF. The CDR3 DNA reads TGTGCCAGCAGCTTACTGGGGGCAGGAAGGGGCACTGAAGCTTTCTTT.

The chain employs TRBV29-1 and TRBJ2-2, with TRBD1 matching over 10 bases. Germline lookup yields CDR1 SQVTM and CDR2 ANQGSEA. The CDR3 is made up of 14 amino acids. V shed 7 bases and J 5 bases; nucleotides not matched to a gene: 7. The CDR3 sequence: CSGRDRGRTGELFF. In nucleotides, the CDR3 is TGCAGCGGACGGGACAGGGGTCGAACCGGGGAGCTGTTTTTT.

The rearrangement uses TRBV29-1 and TRBJ1-6; D remains ambiguous. CDR1 is SQVTM, CDR2 ANQGSEA, per germline. Trimming left V 5 bases short and J 6 bases short, with 14 bases between. The CDR3 spans 14 residues. The CDR3 here is CSVTVGDPNSPLHF. The CDR3 DNA follows: TGCAGCGTTACCGTTGGGGATCCTAATTCACCCCTCCACTTT.

This clonotype has only a few counts. J is TRBJ2-7 and V is TRBV12-3 or TRBV12-4; 10 bases match TRBD2. CDR3 length equals 15 residues. With V trimmed by 2 bases and J by 6 bases, 7 bases remained unmatched. The DNA for the CDR3 is TGTGCCAGCAGTTTAATAGCTAGCGGGAGACGCGAGCAGTACTTC. The encoded protein is CASSLIASGRREQYF.

The chain couples TRBV27 to TRBJ2-7; 7 nucleotides match TRBD1. The CDR3 contains 15 residues. V shed 6 bases and J 6 bases; nucleotides not matched to a gene: 14. CDR1 is MNHEY, CDR2 SMNVEV, per germline (reference sequence). This chain's CDR3 is CASRVGQRNSGEQYF. The CDR3 DNA sequence: TGTGCCAGCAGGGTGGGACAGCGCAATTCGGGCGAGCAGTACTTC.

The V gene is TRBV7-9, the J gene TRBJ2-1; 9 bases agree with TRBD1. Germline V gene lookup returns CDR1 SEHNR and CDR2 FQNEAQ (reference sequence). Unmatched junction bases numbered 3, after V lost 3 bases and J lost 12 bases. This CDR3 comprises 12 residues. The CDR3 loop reads CASSLGQGGQFF. As DNA, the CDR3 is TGTGCCAGCAGCTTGGGACAGGGCGGGCAGTTCTTC.

This clonotype has more than one count but fewer than ten. The gene calls are TRBV19 and TRBJ1-5; 10 bases are shared with TRBD1. V was clipped by 5 bases and J by 2 bases; unmatched bases: 6. The CDR3 is 16 residues long. CDR1 LNHDA and CDR2 SQIVND come from the germline V gene (reference sequence). The CDR3: CASSVLGTGGNQPQHF. Here the CDR3 DNA reads TGTGCCAGTAGTGTACTAGGGACAGGGGGCAATCAGCCCCAGCATTTT.